Following are 4 T cell receptor beta chains from one sample sequenced in a study of shared T cell receptors in the human thymus. Assay used: immunoSEQ multiplex PCR; TCRdb lists only in-frame clones, some missing. The sample holds approximately 730,000 clones, approximately 83% seen once. The sample was also linked to a second study, of human thymus T cells.

Sequencing was carried out using thymocytes. These receptors were obtained from a girl under three years old with a congenital heart defect.

The gene calls are TRBV6-6 and TRBJ1-6; 7 bases align to TRBD1. J was trimmed by 9 bases and V by 4 bases; bases with no gene match: 6. CDR3 size: 14 residues. CDR1 MNHNY and CDR2 SVGAGI come from the germline V gene (reference sequence). The CDR3 DNA sequence: TGTGCCAGCAGTTCCTGGACAGGCCGTTCACCCCTCCACTTT. Translation: CASSSWTGRSPLHF.

This chain links TRBV4-1 with TRBJ1-5; D is uncertain. Trimming removed 0 bases from V and 3 bases from J, with 15 bases in between. Germline CDR1 MGHRA, CDR2 YSYEKL. The CDR3 is 17 amino acids. The CDR3 protein is CASSQEEIIHTNQPQHF. In nucleotides, the CDR3 is TGCGCCAGCAGCCAAGAGGAGATTATACACACCAATCAGCCCCAGCATTTT.

The chain recombines TRBV30 with TRBJ2-1; 11 bases fit TRBD2. J gave up 5 bases and V 4 bases, and 16 bases lay outside the gene matches. This CDR3 comprises 18 residues. CDR1 is GTSNPN and CDR2 is SVGIG in the germline V gene (reference sequence). CDR3 in DNA: TGTGCCTGGATCATTCCCGGGGTAGCGGGGGGGAGTGACAATGAGCAGTTCTTC. The encoded protein is CAWIIPGVAGGSDNEQFF.

This clone was observed a handful of times. V is TRBV27 and J is TRBJ1-5; a possible D gene is TRBD1 (6 bases). The V gene's germline CDR1 is MNHEY and CDR2 SMNVEV (reference sequence). V was trimmed by 5 bases and J by 0 bases, leaving 14 bases between them. The CDR3 is 16 residues long. The CDR3 DNA reads TGTGCCAGCAGTACACACGGACAGTATAGCAATCAGCCCCAGCATTTT. This translates into CASSTHGQYSNQPQHF.